The 10 T cell receptor beta chains below all came from one sample that was sequenced in a study of CD8 T cells in Susac syndrome. After extraction with the RNeasy kit, about 0.5 to 1 ug of the RNA was reverse transcribed using random hexamers. MiXCR, applied by TCRdb to the immunoSEQ multiplex PCR reads, yields one record per CDR3 protein. This table holds roughly 100,000 distinct CDR3 sequences, roughly 94% found once. Sequenced: CD4+ T cells from PBMCs. These receptors originate from a human donor with Susac syndrome.

V gene TRBV5-4 combines with J gene TRBJ2-5; D possibly uses TRBD1 or TRBD2 (5 bases each). The CDR3 is 15 amino acids. V lost 0 bases, J lost 2 bases, and 11 bases lay in between. The germline V gene encodes CDR1 SGHNT and CDR2 YYREEE (reference sequence). The CDR3 reads CASSLGGANQETQYF. The CDR3 DNA reads TGTGCCAGCAGCTTGGGAGGGGCTAATCAAGAGACCCAGTACTTC.

The chain carries TRBV11-2 and TRBJ2-5, with no clear D. Trimming stripped 3 bases from V and 1 base from J, with 9 bases between. CDR1 SGHAT and CDR2 FQNNGV come from the germline V gene. CDR3 length: 14 amino acids. The CDR3 DNA reads TGTGCCAGCAGCTTCGGAACCTCCCAAGAGACCCAGTACTTC. Translation gives CASSFGTSQETQYF.

The chain employs TRBV6-5 and TRBJ2-3; a possible D gene is TRBD2 (6 bases). CDR1 is MNHEY, CDR2 SVGAGI, per germline. Trimming shortened V by 7 bases and J by 2 bases, and 10 bases separated the two germline ends. The CDR3 sequence is 13 residues long. CDR3 region: CASMAGNTDTQYF. CDR3 sequence (DNA): TGTGCCAGCATGGCGGGGAACACAGATACGCAGTATTTT.

The chain joins TRBV7-8 to TRBJ1-2, with D possibly TRBD1 on 6 matching bases. Germline CDR1 SGHVS, CDR2 FQNEAQ. The CDR3 sequence is 14 residues long. The V gene lost 5 bases and the J gene lost 4 bases, with 14 bases spanning the gap. CDR3 bases: TGTGCCAGCAGCCGCGACAGGACTGCCTATGGCTACACCTTC. Translation gives CASSRDRTAYGYTF.

The chain carries TRBV28 and TRBJ1-2; TRBD1 might be the D (5 bases). The V end was cut by 5 bases, the J end by 5 bases, with 15 bases between. There are 14 residues in the CDR3. Looked up from germline, CDR1 is MDHEN and CDR2 is SYDVKM. The CDR3 reads CASSPSRRGYGYTF. The DNA of the CDR3 is TGTGCCAGCAGTCCCTCCCGAAGGGGATATGGCTACACCTTC.

The rearrangement joins TRBV28 to TRBJ1-2; D remains unclear. Trimming left V 4 bases short and J 8 bases short, with 5 bases between. The germline V gene has CDR1 MDHEN and CDR2 SYDVKM. CDR3 size: 10 residues. The CDR3 protein is CASSSLGYTF. The CDR3 DNA reads TGTGCCAGCAGTTCTCTCGGCTACACCTTC.

The J gene is TRBJ1-1, the V gene TRBV30; maybe TRBD1 (6 bases). The CDR3 length is 12 residues. Deletions cut 5 bases from V and 1 base from J, with 8 bases between. The germline CDR1 and CDR2 sequences are GTSNPN and SVGIG (reference sequence). CDR3 loop: CAWEQGNTEAFF. Here the CDR3 DNA reads TGTGCCTGGGAACAGGGGAACACTGAAGCTTTCTTT.

This clonotype has just one count. The chain is built from TRBV3-1 and TRBJ2-2, with unresolved D. V lost 0 bases to trimming and J lost 0 bases, with 14 bases between them. The CDR3 extends over 18 amino acids. The germline V gene has CDR1 LGHDT and CDR2 YNNKEL (reference sequence). The CDR3 region has the DNA TGTGCCAGCAGCCAAGAAACAAGGGCCAGCCCGAACACCGGGGAGCTGTTTTTT. It specifies CASSQETRASPNTGELFF.

As concerns this clonotype: One end of the junction varies from germline; a read error may be responsible. The chain combines TRBV6-1 with TRBJ1-5, with 8 bases identical to TRBD1. Germline CDR1 is MNHNS and CDR2 is SASEGT. The CDR3 has 15 amino acids. The CDR3 here is CASSEGSGGKQPQHF. In nucleotides, the CDR3 is TGTGCCAGCAGTGAAGGATCAGGGGGCAAACAGCCCCAGCATTTT.

The V gene is TRBV9, the J gene TRBJ2-7; D gene ambiguous. From germline, CDR1 is SGDLS and CDR2 YYNGEE. The CDR3 spans 15 residues. Trimming removed 0 bases at V and 4 bases at J, with 14 bases between. CDR3 DNA sequence: TGTGCCAGCAGCGTAGGGTACCGGGCTATTTACGAGCAGTACTTC. Amino acid sequence: CASSVGYRAIYEQYF.